Sequencing of this T cell receptor beta chain was carried out in a study of blood T cell repertoires in COVID-19. The overall study: From the United States, Italy and Spain came samples of acute and convalescent COVID-19. PBMCs, B-cell-depleted T cells, or T cells provided the cDNA or gDNA that made up the material.

J was trimmed by 2 bases and V by 4 bases; bases with no gene match: 2. The CDR3 contains 14 residues. CDR1 is MNHEY and CDR2 is SMNVEV in the germline V gene (reference sequence). Original data processing: Reference gene primer amplification in the assay estimated nucleated cell counts. The assay was immunoSEQ multiplex PCR, and TCRdb's table has in-frame clones only and misses some. V and J calls and clone size come straight from that table; D and trimming were deduced from the DNA. The sample consists of some 78,000 clones, roughly 88% of them appearing once. This TCR was sampled from a man aged 45 to 65 with active or convalescent COVID-19. The V gene is TRBV27, the J gene TRBJ1-5; 7 bases are shared with TRBD1. The sequenced material came from peripheral blood. The CDR3: CASSYGQGNQPQHF. The CDR3 bases are TGTGCCAGCAGTTACGGACAGGGCAATCAGCCCCAGCATTTT.